The 27 T cell receptor beta chains below come from one sample, sequenced in a study of radiotherapy plus CTLA-4 blockade in lung cancer. Using immunoSEQ multiplex PCR, the repertoire was profiled, and TCRdb retains in-frame clones only, with some absent. The table has 55,000 to 85,000 clones, approximately 76% seen once; the top ten hold approximately 16%. Sample: peripheral blood, taken from a patient treated with radiotherapy plus ipilimumab. The receptors come from a human donor with non-small cell lung cancer whose response to radiotherapy plus ipilimumab could not be evaluated. Some clones in this sample may be carry-over from other donors' samples.

The chain couples TRBV5-1 to TRBJ2-7, with 8 positions matching TRBD1. The CDR3 sequence is 14 residues long. Germline CDR1 and CDR2: SGHRS and YFSETQ. V gave up 0 bases and J gave up 6 bases; unmatched junction bases: 5. The CDR3 is CASSLAGQGSEQYF. Here the CDR3 DNA reads TGCGCCAGCAGCTTGGCTGGACAGGGAAGCGAGCAGTACTTC.

This rearrangement joins TRBV4-1 to TRBJ1-5; 7 positions match TRBD1. V shed 1 base, J shed 9 bases, and the junction held 15 bases outside the gene matches. The CDR3 is 17 amino acids. CDR1 and CDR2 from the germline V gene are MGHRA and YSYEKL. The CDR3 loop is CASSQVTGAPRSRPQHF. The CDR3 nucleotides are TGCGCCAGCAGCCAAGTAACAGGGGCCCCTCGATCTCGGCCCCAGCATTTT.

The chain combines TRBV6-5 with TRBJ1-1; D uncertain. CDR3 length equals 13 residues. The germline V gene has CDR1 MNHEY and CDR2 SVGAGI. Trimming took off 4 bases at V and 8 bases at J, with 14 bases between the two ends. CDR3 DNA: TGTGCCAGCAGTTTCGGGCCGGGAGAGGAAGCTTTCTTT. It codes for CASSFGPGEEAFF.

The chain links TRBV7-9 to TRBJ2-5, with 8 nucleotides matching TRBD2. Germline values: CDR1 SEHNR, CDR2 FQNEAQ (reference sequence). After removal of 4 bases from V and 11 bases from J, the junction contained 12 bases not matched to a gene. This CDR3 contains 14 residues. The CDR3 nucleotides are TGTGCCAGCAGCTCCTCGGGGGGGACCGATGAGCAGTACTTC. Its protein product is CASSSSGGTDEQYF.

The table lists this clone with a few counts. The chain combines TRBV28 with TRBJ1-1; a weak D match, TRBD1 (6 bases). This CDR3 spans 14 amino acids. Trimming pared 11 bases from V and 2 bases from J, leaving 18 bases between. The germline CDR1 and CDR2 sequences are MDHEN and SYDVKM. The CDR3 DNA follows: TGTGCCGTGGACAGACTGCTGGGCAACACTGAAGCTTTCTTT. It is translated as CAVDRLLGNTEAFF.

The CDR3 sequence: CASSLYRAGYGEKLFF. CDR3 sequence (DNA): TGTGCCAGCAGTCTTTATCGGGCAGGGTATGGTGAAAAACTGTTTTTT. The chain carries TRBV28 and TRBJ1-4; the D gene is possibly TRBD1 (5 bases). Trimming stripped 5 bases from V and 7 bases from J, with 20 bases between. This CDR3 contains 16 residues. The V gene's germline CDR1 is MDHEN and CDR2 SYDVKM.

V is TRBV30 and J is TRBJ1-4; 7 bases align to TRBD1. The CDR3 has 14 amino acids. Germline CDR1 reads GTSNPN; CDR2 reads SVGIG (reference sequence). With 1 base clipped from V and 7 bases from J, the junction kept 6 bases outside the gene matches. CDR3 sequence reads: CAWSGQGETEKLFF. The CDR3 DNA follows: TGTGCCTGGAGTGGACAGGGCGAGACTGAAAAACTGTTTTTT.

The chain couples TRBV7-2 to TRBJ2-7; 10 nucleotides line up with TRBD2. V shed 4 bases, J shed 1 base, and the junction held 1 base outside the gene matches. Germline loops: CDR1 SGHTA, CDR2 FQGNSA. The CDR3 runs 14 residues. The CDR3 DNA is TGTGCCAGCAGCTGGACTAGCGGTTCCTACGAGCAGTACTTC. It codes for CASSWTSGSYEQYF.

The chain links TRBV5-5 to TRBJ2-2; D not certain. The V end was cut by 0 bases, the J end by 6 bases, with 6 bases between. The CDR3 is 13 residues long. CDR1 is SGHKS, CDR2 YYEKEE, per germline (reference sequence). CDR3 protein: CASSLVAAGELFF. CDR3 coding DNA: TGTGCCAGCAGCTTGGTGGCGGCCGGGGAGCTGTTTTTT.

This clone was seen a single time. This chain uses TRBV5-1 with TRBJ2-3, with 12 bases lining up with TRBD2. The germline V gene has CDR1 SGHRS and CDR2 YFSETQ. CDR3 length: 18 residues. Trimming at V came to 3 bases and at J to 0 bases, leaving 8 bases not matched to a gene. The CDR3 region is CASSSGLAGTRSTDTQYF. CDR3 DNA: TGCGCCAGCAGCTCAGGACTAGCGGGGACCAGGAGCACAGATACGCAGTATTTT.

The rearrangement uses TRBV5-4 and TRBJ2-6; 9 nucleotides align to TRBD1. From germline, CDR1 is SGHNT and CDR2 YYREEE (reference sequence). The CDR3 spans 17 residues. V dropped 4 bases and J dropped 2; count of bases not matched to a gene: 7. CDR3 in amino acids: CASSAGTGPAGANVLTF. The CDR3 nucleotides are TGTGCCAGCAGCGCCGGGACAGGGCCAGCTGGGGCCAACGTCCTGACTTTC.

The chain carries TRBV7-9 and TRBJ1-1, with TRBD1 identical over 12 bases. CDR1 and CDR2 (germline): SEHNR, FQNEAQ (reference sequence). The CDR3 length is 19 residues. J was trimmed by 0 bases and V by 3 bases; bases with no gene match: 11. The CDR3 DNA reads as TGTGCCAGCAGCTTCCTCCCCGGGACAGGGGGCTTCATGAACACTGAAGCTTTCTTT. Protein product: CASSFLPGTGGFMNTEAFF.

The V call is TRBV27, the J call TRBJ2-2; no clear D gene. The CDR3 has 11 residues. Germline V gene lookup returns CDR1 MNHEY and CDR2 SMNVEV (reference sequence). Trimming removed 6 bases from V and 6 bases from J, with 5 bases in between. This chain's CDR3 is CASRAPGELFF. CDR3 sequence (DNA): TGTGCCAGCAGGGCCCCCGGGGAGCTGTTTTTT.

The chain uses TRBV5-8 and TRBJ2-7; tentative D call: TRBD2 (5 bases). CDR1 SGHTS and CDR2 YDEGEE come from the germline V gene. The ends were cut back, 6 bases at V and 2 bases at J, with 9 bases in the middle. The CDR3 extends over 12 amino acids. CDR3 protein: CASTLLAYEQYF. The CDR3 nucleotides read TGTGCCAGCACCCTACTAGCCTACGAGCAGTACTTC.

The gene calls are TRBV4-1 and TRBJ1-2; TRBD1 aligns across 8 bases. J gave up 10 bases and V 5 bases, and 12 bases lay outside the gene matches. The germline V gene has CDR1 MGHRA and CDR2 YSYEKL. The CDR3 runs 14 residues. The CDR3, as DNA: TGCGCCAGCAGCACCCGACAGGGGCCGCATCCCTACACCTTC. It specifies CASSTRQGPHPYTF.

The V gene is TRBV29-1, the J gene TRBJ1-1; 7 nucleotides line up with TRBD1. The CDR3 runs 12 residues. J was trimmed by 5 bases and V by 8 bases; bases with no gene match: 8. From germline, CDR1 is SQVTM and CDR2 ANQGSEA. This CDR3 is CSSRQGKTEAFF. Here the CDR3 DNA reads TGCAGCTCCCGACAGGGAAAAACTGAAGCTTTCTTT.

This chain joins TRBV5-6 and TRBJ2-4, with TRBD1 matching 7 bases. V lost 6 bases, J lost 0 bases, and 6 bases stayed unmatched. Germline CDR1 is SGHDT and CDR2 is YYEEEE. This CDR3 comprises 15 residues. The CDR3 sequence is CASTSRGLAKNIQYF. The CDR3, as DNA: TGTGCCAGCACCTCCAGGGGGTTAGCCAAAAACATTCAGTACTTC.

This chain links TRBV5-1 with TRBJ2-1; D may be TRBD1 (7 bases). CDR1 SGHRS and CDR2 YFSETQ come from the germline V gene. V was shortened by 4 bases and J by 3 bases, with 14 bases between the two germline ends. The CDR3 runs 15 residues. The CDR3 region has the DNA TGCGCCAGCAGCCCGGCGGGACAGAGCTACAATGAGCAGTTCTTC. Protein: CASSPAGQSYNEQFF.

V and J are TRBV5-1 and TRBJ1-1, with 9 positions matching TRBD1. The CDR3 runs to 12 residues. Looked up from germline, CDR1 is SGHRS and CDR2 is YFSETQ. Trimming cost V 4 bases and J 6 bases; bases outside gene matches: 1. CDR3 sequence (DNA): TGCGCCAGCAGCAGGACAGGGGCTGAAGCTTTCTTT. Protein product: CASSRTGAEAFF.

The rearrangement uses TRBV6-1 and TRBJ1-4; no reliable D call. The ends were cut back, 6 bases at V and 4 bases at J, with 9 bases in the middle. CDR1 is MNHNS, CDR2 SASEGT, per germline. This CDR3 is built from 13 residues. The CDR3 loop reads CASSRPDNEKLFF. In DNA form, the CDR3 reads TGTGCCAGCAGCAGGCCAGATAATGAAAAACTGTTTTTT.

J is TRBJ1-4 and V is TRBV5-4; TRBD1 aligns across 7 bases. V trimming: 2 bases; J trimming: 0 bases; junction bases outside the gene matches: 10. Germline lookup yields CDR1 SGHNT and CDR2 YYREEE (reference sequence). The length of the CDR3 is 18 residues. Written as DNA, the CDR3 is TGTGCCAGCAGCTTAGGGGGACAGCTGATTGCAACTAATGAAAAACTGTTTTTT. It yields the protein CASSLGGQLIATNEKLFF.

This clone appeared once. The V gene is TRBV10-3, the J gene TRBJ2-1; 9 bases are shared with TRBD1. CDR3 length equals 16 residues. Germline-derived CDR1 and CDR2 are ENHRY and SYGVKD. The trim removed 3 bases at V and 4 bases at J, leaving 7 bases unmatched. CDR3 amino acids: CAISEGGQGTYNEQFF. The CDR3 bases are TGTGCCATCAGTGAAGGAGGACAGGGGACTTACAATGAGCAGTTCTTC.

This clone was seen just once. The rearrangement joins TRBV19 to TRBJ1-5; 8 bases match TRBD1. This CDR3 is built from 20 residues. V shed 0 bases and J 0 bases; nucleotides not matched to a gene: 13. Germline V gene data show CDR1 as LNHDA and CDR2 as SQIVND (reference sequence). The CDR3: CASSIEHRRGRGNSNQPQHF. The CDR3 DNA follows: TGTGCCAGTAGTATAGAACATCGCAGGGGGCGGGGGAATAGCAATCAGCCCCAGCATTTT.

The chain links TRBV27 to TRBJ1-2; no clear D gene. Germline V gene data show CDR1 as MNHEY and CDR2 as SMNVEV (reference sequence). The CDR3 spans 14 residues. Trimming cost V 4 bases and J 0 bases, with 9 bases left between them. The CDR3 protein is CASSSYKSNYGYTF. CDR3 DNA sequence: TGTGCCAGCAGTTCTTACAAGTCTAACTATGGCTACACCTTC.

This sequence joins TRBV6-5 and TRBJ2-1, with 11 nucleotides matching TRBD2. Trimming cost V 4 bases and J 4 bases; bases outside gene matches: 6. Germline V gene lookup returns CDR1 MNHEY and CDR2 SVGAGI. The CDR3 extends over 16 amino acids. The CDR3 region is CASSSSGTSGYNEQFF. CDR3 sequence (DNA): TGTGCCAGCAGTTCGTCCGGGACTAGCGGATACAATGAGCAGTTCTTC.

There are a few counts of this clone. V usage is TRBV7-2 and J usage is TRBJ1-5; perhaps TRBD1 as D (5 bases). Trimming shortened V by 1 base and J by 9 bases, and 13 bases separated the two germline ends. The CDR3 consists of 14 residues. Germline CDR1 reads SGHTA; CDR2 reads FQGNSA. DNA of the CDR3: TGTGCCAGCAGCTTAGGGGACGGGGGTTGGCCCCAGCATTTT. Translating gives CASSLGDGGWPQHF.

The V call is TRBV27, the J call TRBJ2-1, with 16 bases fitting TRBD2. Germline trimming cut 5 bases from V and 12 bases from J; bases unmatched to any gene: 13. Germline loops: CDR1 MNHEY, CDR2 SMNVEV (reference sequence). CDR3 length: 17 amino acids. CDR3 nucleotides: TGTGCCAGCAGTCCGCCCGGGACTAGCGGGGGGGCCGAGGGGCAGTTCTTC. This codes for CASSPPGTSGGAEGQFF.